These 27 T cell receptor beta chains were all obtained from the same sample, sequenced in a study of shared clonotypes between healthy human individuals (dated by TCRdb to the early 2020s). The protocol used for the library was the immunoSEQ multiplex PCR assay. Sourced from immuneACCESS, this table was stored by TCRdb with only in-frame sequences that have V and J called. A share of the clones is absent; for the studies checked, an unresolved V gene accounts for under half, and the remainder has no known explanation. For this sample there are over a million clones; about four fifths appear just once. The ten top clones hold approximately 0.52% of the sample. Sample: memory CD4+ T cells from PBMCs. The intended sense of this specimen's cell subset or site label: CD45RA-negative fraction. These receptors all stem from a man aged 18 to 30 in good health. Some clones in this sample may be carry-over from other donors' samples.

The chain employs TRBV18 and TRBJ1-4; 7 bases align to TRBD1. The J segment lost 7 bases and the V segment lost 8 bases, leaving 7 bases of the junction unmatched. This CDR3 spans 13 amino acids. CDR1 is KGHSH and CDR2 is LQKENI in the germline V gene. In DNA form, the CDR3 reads TGTGCCAGCCGACAGGGCCTGAGTGAAAAACTGTTTTTT. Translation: CASRQGLSEKLFF.

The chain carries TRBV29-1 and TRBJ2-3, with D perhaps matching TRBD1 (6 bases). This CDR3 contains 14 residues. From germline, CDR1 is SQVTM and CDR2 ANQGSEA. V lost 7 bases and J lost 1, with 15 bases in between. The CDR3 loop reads CSATGSWGTDTQYF. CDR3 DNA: TGCAGCGCTACAGGGTCTTGGGGCACAGATACGCAGTATTTT.

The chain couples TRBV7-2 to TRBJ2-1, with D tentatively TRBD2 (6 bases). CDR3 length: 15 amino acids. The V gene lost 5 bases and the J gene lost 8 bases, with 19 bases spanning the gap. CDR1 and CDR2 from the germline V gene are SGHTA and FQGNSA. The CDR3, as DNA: TGTGCCAGCAGCGCACGGGGGACGCACAGCCATGAGCAGTTCTTC. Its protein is CASSARGTHSHEQFF.

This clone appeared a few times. CDR3 amino acids: CASSHSGTSGPGELFF. CDR3 DNA: TGTGCCAGCAGCCACAGCGGGACTAGCGGACCCGGGGAGCTGTTTTTT. The genes are TRBV4-2 and TRBJ2-2, with TRBD2 matching over 11 bases. The CDR3 sequence is 16 residues long. Trimming cost V 3 bases and J 6 bases; bases outside gene matches: 6. Germline V lookup: CDR1 LGHNA, CDR2 YNFKEQ.

The CDR3 coding sequence is TGTGCTAGTGGTTTGGGACCTGGACTAGCTGGACCCTTGCATGAGCAGTTCTTC. It yields the protein CASGLGPGLAGPLHEQFF. V usage is TRBV12-5 and J usage is TRBJ2-1; 8 bases are a match to TRBD2. The germline gives CDR1 LGHNT, CDR2 FRNRAP. There are 18 residues in the CDR3. V was pared by 1 base and J by 8 bases, with 16 bases of the junction left unmatched.

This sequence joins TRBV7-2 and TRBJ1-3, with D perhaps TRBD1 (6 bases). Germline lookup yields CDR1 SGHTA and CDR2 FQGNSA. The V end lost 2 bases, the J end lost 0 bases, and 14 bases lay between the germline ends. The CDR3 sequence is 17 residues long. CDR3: CASSLFWGGGSGNTIYF. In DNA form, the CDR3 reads TGTGCCAGCAGCTTATTTTGGGGGGGCGGCTCTGGAAACACCATATATTTT.

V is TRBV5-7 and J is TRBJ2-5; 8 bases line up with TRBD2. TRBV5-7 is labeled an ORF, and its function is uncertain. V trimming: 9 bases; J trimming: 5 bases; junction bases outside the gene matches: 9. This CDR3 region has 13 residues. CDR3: CATPREGLETQYF. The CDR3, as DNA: TGTGCCACTCCACGGGAGGGCCTGGAGACCCAGTACTTC.

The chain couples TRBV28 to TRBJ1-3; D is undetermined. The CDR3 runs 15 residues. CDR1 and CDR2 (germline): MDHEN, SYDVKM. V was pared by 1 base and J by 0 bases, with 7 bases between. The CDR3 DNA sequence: TGTGCCAGCAGTTTATTGAAACTCTCTGGAAACACCATATATTTT. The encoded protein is CASSLLKLSGNTIYF.

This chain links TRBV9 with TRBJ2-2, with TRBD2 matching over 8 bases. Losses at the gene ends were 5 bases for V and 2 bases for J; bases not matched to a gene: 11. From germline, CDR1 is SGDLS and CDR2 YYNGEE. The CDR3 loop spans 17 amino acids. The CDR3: CASRLGVAGTNTGELFF. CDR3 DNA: TGTGCCAGCAGACTCGGGGTAGCGGGGACTAACACCGGGGAGCTGTTTTTT.

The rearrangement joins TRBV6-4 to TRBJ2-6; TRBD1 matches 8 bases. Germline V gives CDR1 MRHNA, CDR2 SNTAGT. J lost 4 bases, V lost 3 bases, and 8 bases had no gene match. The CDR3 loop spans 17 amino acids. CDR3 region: CASSDTQGAQGANVLTF. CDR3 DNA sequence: TGTGCCAGCAGTGATACCCAGGGGGCGCAAGGGGCCAACGTCCTGACTTTC.

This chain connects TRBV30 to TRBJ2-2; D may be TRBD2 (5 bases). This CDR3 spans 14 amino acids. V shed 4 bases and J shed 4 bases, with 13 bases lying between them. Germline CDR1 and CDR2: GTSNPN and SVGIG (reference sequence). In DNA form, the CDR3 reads TGTGCCTGGACCCCGGGGTGGGGCACCGGGGAGCTGTTTTTT. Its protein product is CAWTPGWGTGELFF.

CDR3 nucleotide sequence: TGTGCCACCAGCAGCCGCGGGACAGGGTCTGGCGAGCAGTACTTC. Amino acids: CATSSRGTGSGEQYF. The V gene is TRBV15, the J gene TRBJ2-7; 9 bases line up with TRBD1. This CDR3 region has 15 residues. With 3 bases clipped from V and 6 bases from J, the junction kept 9 bases outside the gene matches. Germline V gene data show CDR1 as LNHNV and CDR2 as YYDKDF (reference sequence). The complete variable domain, with remaining parts taken from reference TRBV15 and TRBJ2-7, reads DAMVIQNPRYQVTQFGKPVTLSCSQTLNHNVMYWYQQKSSQAPKLLFHYYDKDFNNEADTPDNFQSRRPNTSFCFLDIRSPGLGDTAMYLCATSSRGTGSGEQYFGPGTRLTVT.

The chain's CDR3 is CASSIYGGSVGISSYNEQFF. The DNA of the CDR3 is TGTGCCAGTAGTATTTATGGGGGGAGCGTCGGGATTAGCTCCTACAATGAGCAGTTCTTC. The V call is TRBV19, the J call TRBJ2-1, with D possibly matching TRBD2 (6 bases). CDR1 is LNHDA and CDR2 is SQIVND in the germline V gene (reference sequence). V lost 3 bases, J lost 0 bases, and 24 bases lay in between. CDR3 length: 20 residues.

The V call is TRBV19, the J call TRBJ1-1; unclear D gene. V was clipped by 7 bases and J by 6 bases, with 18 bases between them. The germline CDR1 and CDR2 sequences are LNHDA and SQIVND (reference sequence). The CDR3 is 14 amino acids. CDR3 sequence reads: CASIRSLQGAEAFF. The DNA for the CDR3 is TGTGCCAGTATTAGGAGCCTCCAAGGCGCTGAAGCTTTCTTT.

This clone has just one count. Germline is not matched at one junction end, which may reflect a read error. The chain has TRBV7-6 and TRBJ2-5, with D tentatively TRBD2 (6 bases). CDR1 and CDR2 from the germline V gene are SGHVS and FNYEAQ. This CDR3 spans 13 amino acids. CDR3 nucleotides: TGTGCCAGCAGCTTAGGAGCGGGTCAGCGGCTCGACTTC. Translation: CASSLGAGQRLDF.

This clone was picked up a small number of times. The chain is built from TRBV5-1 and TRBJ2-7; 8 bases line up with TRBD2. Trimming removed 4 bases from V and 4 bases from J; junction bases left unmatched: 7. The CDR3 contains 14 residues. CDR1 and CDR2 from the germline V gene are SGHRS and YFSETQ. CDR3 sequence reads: CASSLGRGGYEQYF. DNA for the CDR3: TGCGCCAGCAGCCTCGGGAGGGGAGGGTACGAGCAGTACTTC. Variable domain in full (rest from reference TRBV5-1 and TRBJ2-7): KAGVTQTPRYLIKTRGQQVTLSCSPISGHRSVSWYQQTPGQGLQFLFEYFSETQRNKGNFPGRFSGRQFSNSRSEMNVSTLELGDSALYLCASSLGRGGYEQYFGPGTRLTVT.

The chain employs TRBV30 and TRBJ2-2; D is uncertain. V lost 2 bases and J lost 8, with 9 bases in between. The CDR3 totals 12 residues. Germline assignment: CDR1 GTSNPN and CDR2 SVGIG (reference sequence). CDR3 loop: CAWSPARGELFF. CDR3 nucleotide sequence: TGTGCCTGGAGTCCCGCCCGGGGGGAGCTGTTTTTT. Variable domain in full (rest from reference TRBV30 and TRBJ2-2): SQTIHQWPATLVQPVGSPLSLECTVEGTSNPNLYWYRQAAGRGLQLLFYSVGIGQISSEVPQNLSASRPQDRQFILSSKKLLLSDSGFYLCAWSPARGELFFGEGSRLTVL.

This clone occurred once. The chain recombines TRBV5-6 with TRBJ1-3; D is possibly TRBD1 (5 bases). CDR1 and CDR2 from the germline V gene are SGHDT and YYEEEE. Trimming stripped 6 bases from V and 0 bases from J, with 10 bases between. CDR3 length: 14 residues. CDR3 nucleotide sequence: TGTGCCAGCAAGGGACGTTTCTCTGGAAACACCATATATTTT. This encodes CASKGRFSGNTIYF.

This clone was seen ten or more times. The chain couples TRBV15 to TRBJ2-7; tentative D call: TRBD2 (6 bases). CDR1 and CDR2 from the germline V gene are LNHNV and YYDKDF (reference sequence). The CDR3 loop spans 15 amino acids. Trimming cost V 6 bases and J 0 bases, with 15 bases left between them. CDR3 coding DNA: TGTGCCACCAGAATTACGGGGGATGGCTCCTACGAGCAGTACTTC. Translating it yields CATRITGDGSYEQYF.

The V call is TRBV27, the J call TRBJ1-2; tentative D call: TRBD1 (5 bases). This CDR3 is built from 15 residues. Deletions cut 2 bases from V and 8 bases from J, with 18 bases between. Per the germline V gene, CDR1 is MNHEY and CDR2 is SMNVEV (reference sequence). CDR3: CASSLAATAREGYTF. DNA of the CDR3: TGTGCCAGCAGTTTAGCCGCGACAGCCAGGGAGGGCTACACCTTC.

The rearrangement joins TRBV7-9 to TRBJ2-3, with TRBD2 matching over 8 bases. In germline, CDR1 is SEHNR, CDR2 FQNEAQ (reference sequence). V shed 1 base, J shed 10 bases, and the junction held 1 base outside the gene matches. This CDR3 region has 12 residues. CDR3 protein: CASSLEAGAQYF. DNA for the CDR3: TGTGCCAGCAGCTTAGAAGCGGGGGCGCAGTATTTT.

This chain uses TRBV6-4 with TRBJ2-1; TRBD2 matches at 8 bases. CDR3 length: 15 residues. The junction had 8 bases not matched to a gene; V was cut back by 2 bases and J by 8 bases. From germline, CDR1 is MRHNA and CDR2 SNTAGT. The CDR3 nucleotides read TGTGCCAGCAGTGACGGGCCGGGAGGGCTAGATGAGCAGTTCTTC. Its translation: CASSDGPGGLDEQFF.

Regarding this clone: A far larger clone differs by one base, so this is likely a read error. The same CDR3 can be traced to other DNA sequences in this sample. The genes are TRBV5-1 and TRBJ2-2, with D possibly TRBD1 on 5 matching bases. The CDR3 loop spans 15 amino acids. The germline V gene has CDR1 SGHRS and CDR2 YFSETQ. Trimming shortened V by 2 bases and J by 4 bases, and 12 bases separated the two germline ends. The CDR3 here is CASSLGVTATGELFF. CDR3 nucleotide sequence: TGCGCCAGCAGCTTAGGGGTTACGGCCACCGGGGAGCTGTTTTTT.

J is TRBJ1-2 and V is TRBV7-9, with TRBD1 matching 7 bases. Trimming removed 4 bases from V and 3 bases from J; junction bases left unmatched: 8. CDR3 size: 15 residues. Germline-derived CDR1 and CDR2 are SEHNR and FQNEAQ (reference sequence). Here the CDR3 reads CASSSTGLRDYGYTF. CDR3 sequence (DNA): TGTGCCAGCAGCTCGACAGGGCTGAGAGACTATGGCTACACCTTC.

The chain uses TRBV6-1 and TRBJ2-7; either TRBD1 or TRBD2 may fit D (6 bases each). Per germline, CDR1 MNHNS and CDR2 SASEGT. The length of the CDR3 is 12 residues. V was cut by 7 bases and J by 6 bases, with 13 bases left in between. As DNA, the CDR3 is TGTGCCAGCAATAAACAGGGACTCGAGCAGTACTTC. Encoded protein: CASNKQGLEQYF.

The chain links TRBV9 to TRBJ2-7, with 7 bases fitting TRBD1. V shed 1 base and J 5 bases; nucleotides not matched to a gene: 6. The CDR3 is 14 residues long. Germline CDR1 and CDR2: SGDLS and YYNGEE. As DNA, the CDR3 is TGTGCCAGCAGCGTAAGTTGGGGGACAGACGAGCAGTACTTC. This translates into CASSVSWGTDEQYF.

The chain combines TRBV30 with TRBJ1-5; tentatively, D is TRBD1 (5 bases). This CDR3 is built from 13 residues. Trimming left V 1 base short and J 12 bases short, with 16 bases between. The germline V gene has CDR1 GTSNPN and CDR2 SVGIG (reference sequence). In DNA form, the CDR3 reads TGTGCCTGGAGTGACGACAGTTCTTTAAGCCAGCATTTT. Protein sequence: CAWSDDSSLSQHF.